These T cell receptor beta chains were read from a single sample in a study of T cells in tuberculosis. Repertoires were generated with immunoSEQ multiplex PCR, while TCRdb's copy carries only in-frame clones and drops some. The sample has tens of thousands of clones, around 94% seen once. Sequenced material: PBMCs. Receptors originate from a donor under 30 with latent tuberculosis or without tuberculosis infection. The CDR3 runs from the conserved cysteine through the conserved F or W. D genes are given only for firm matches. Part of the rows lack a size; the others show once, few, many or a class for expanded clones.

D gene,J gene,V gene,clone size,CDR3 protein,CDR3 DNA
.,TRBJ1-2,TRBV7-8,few,CASSSGGGNYGYTF,TGTGCCAGCAGCTCGGGTGGGGGGAACTATGGCTACACCTTC
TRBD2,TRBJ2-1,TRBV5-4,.,CASSPLAGGYNEQFF,TGTGCCAGCAGCCCCCTAGCGGGAGGGTACAATGAGCAGTTCTTC
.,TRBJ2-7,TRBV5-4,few,CASSSRGESYEQYF,TGTGCCAGCAGCTCCCGTGGAGAGTCCTACGAGCAGTACTTC
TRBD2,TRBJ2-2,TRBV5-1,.,CASSSRGSGSRIGELFF,TGCGCCAGCAGCTCCCGTGGTAGCGGGTCCCGGATTGGGGAGCTGTTTTTT
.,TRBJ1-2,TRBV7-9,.,CASSLALEGGGYTF,TGTGCCAGCAGCTTAGCGTTGGAGGGAGGTGGCTACACCTTC
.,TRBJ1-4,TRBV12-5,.,CASKGARLGEKLFF,TGTGCCAGTAAAGGGGCCCGCTTAGGTGAAAAACTGTTTTTT
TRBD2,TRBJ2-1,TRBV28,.,CAGAGLEDNEQFF,TGTGCCGGCGCTGGACTAGAGGACAATGAGCAGTTCTTC
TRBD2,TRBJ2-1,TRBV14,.,CASSGSGTRVFF,TGTGCCAGCAGCGGTTCCGGGACTAGAGTGTTCTTC
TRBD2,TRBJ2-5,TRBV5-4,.,CASSPGLAGGPYQETQYF,TGTGCCAGCAGCCCTGGACTAGCGGGAGGGCCTTACCAAGAGACCCAGTACTTC
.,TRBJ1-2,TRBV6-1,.,CASSDRFVGGYTF,TGTGCCAGCAGTGACAGGTTCGTCGGTGGCTACACCTTC
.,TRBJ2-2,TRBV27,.,CASRNRVGQFGELFF,TGTGCCAGCAGGAACAGGGTTGGGCAATTCGGGGAGCTGTTTTTT
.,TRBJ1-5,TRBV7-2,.,CASSQSNQPQHF,TGTGCCAGCAGCCAGAGCAATCAGCCCCAGCATTTT
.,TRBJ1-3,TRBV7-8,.,CASSPQGGLGNTIYF,TGTGCCAGCAGCCCCCAGGGAGGGCTAGGAAACACCATATATTTT
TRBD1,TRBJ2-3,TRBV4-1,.,CASSQAPPGTGGFDTQYF,TGCGCCAGCAGCCAAGCCCCCCCCGGGACAGGGGGATTCGATACGCAGTATTTT
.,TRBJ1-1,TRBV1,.,CTSSQGAPGGVSEAFF,TGCACCAGCAGCCAAGGGGCCCCGGGGGGGGTGTCTGAAGCTTTCTTT
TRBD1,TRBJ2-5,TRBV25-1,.,CASSEVALRGRQETQYF,TGTGCCAGCAGTGAAGTCGCCTTGAGGGGGCGCCAGGAGACCCAGTACTTC
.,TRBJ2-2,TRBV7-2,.,CASSSSTGELFF,TGTGCCAGCAGCTCCAGCACCGGGGAGCTGTTTTTT
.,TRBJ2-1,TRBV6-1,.,CASKADRYNEQFF,TGTGCCAGCAAAGCGGACCGTTACAATGAGCAGTTCTTC
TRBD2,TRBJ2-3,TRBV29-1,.,CSVEGAGGPTDTQYF,TGCAGCGTGGAAGGAGCGGGAGGCCCCACGGATACGCAGTATTTT
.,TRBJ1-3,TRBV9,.,CASSTPGSGNTIYF,TGTGCCAGCAGCACTCCGGGGTCAGGAAACACCATATATTTT
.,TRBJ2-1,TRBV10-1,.,CASSDPVTEDNEQFF,TGCGCCAGCAGTGACCCTGTGACAGAGGACAATGAGCAGTTCTTC
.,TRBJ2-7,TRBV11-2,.,CASSLDDRRIEQYF,TGTGCCAGCAGCTTAGATGATAGGAGGATCGAGCAGTACTTC
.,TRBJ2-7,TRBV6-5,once,CASSKGTGHSYEQYF,TGTGCCAGCAGCAAGGGGACGGGACATTCCTACGAGCAGTACTTC
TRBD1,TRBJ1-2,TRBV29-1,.,CSSHGQGIDGYTF,TGCAGTTCCCACGGACAGGGAATCGATGGCTACACCTTC
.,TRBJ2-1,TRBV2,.,CAGLEQSLNNEQFF,TGTGCCGGCCTAGAACAAAGCCTGAACAATGAGCAGTTCTTC
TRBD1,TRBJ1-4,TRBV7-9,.,CASSLNRDREDRTNEKLFF,TGTGCCAGCAGTCTAAACCGGGACAGGGAAGATAGGACTAATGAAAAACTGTTTTTT
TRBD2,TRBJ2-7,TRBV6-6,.,CASSRLAGGHEQYF,TGTGCCAGCAGTCGACTAGCGGGAGGGCACGAGCAGTACTTC
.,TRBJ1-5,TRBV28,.,CASSYPGSNQPQHF,TGTGCCAGCAGTTATCCGGGGAGCAATCAGCCCCAGCATTTT
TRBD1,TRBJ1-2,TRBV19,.,CASSIDFSTGVNYGYTF,TGTGCCAGTAGTATAGATTTTTCGACAGGGGTCAACTATGGCTACACCTTC
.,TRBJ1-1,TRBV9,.,CASAPSRVGHNTEAFF,TGTGCCAGCGCTCCAAGCCGCGTGGGGCATAACACTGAAGCTTTCTTT
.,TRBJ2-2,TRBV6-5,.,CASSYSMTGAGELFF,TGTGCCAGCAGTTACTCGATGACCGGGGCCGGGGAGCTGTTTTTT
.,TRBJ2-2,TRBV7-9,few,CASRENANTGELFF,TGTGCCAGCAGAGAGAACGCGAACACCGGGGAGCTGTTTTTT
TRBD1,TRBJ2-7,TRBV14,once,CASSQGYGTGEIEQYF,TGTGCCAGCAGCCAAGGATACGGGACAGGGGAGATCGAGCAGTACTTC
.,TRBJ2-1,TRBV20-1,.,CSAEIDEQFF,TGCAGTGCCGAGATCGATGAGCAGTTCTTC
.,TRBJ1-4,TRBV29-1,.,CSVEVHGGEKLFF,TGCAGCGTTGAAGTACACGGAGGGGAAAAACTGTTTTTT
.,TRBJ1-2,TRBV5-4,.,CASSAGTLGYTF,TGTGCCAGCAGCGCCGGGACATTAGGCTACACCTTC
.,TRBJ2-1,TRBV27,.,CASSYDSGSYNEQFF,TGTGCCAGCAGTTACGACAGTGGTTCCTACAATGAGCAGTTCTTC
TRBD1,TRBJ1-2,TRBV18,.,CASSARDSKLGGYTF,TGTGCCAGCTCGGCGCGGGACAGCAAGCTTGGCGGCTACACCTTC
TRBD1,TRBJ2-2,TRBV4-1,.,CASSRLGGANTGELFF,TGCGCCAGCAGTCGTCTAGGGGGCGCGAACACCGGGGAGCTGTTTTTT
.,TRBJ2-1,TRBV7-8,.,CASSRSRDLVKFF,TGTGCCAGCAGCCGAAGCCGGGACTTAGTAAAATTCTTC
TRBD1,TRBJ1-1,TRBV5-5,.,CASSFRQGLTEAFF,TGTGCCAGCAGCTTCAGACAGGGCCTGACTGAAGCTTTCTTT
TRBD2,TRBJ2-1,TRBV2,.,CASFVIGTSDRNEQFF,TGTGCCAGCTTCGTGATCGGGACTAGCGATAGGAATGAGCAGTTCTTC
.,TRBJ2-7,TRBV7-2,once,CASSYDRTSSYEQYF,TGTGCCAGCAGTTACGACAGGACCTCCTCCTACGAGCAGTACTTC
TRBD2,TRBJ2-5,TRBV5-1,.,CASSFEGAGGGKTQYF,TGCGCCAGCAGCTTCGAAGGTGCGGGAGGGGGGAAGACCCAGTACTTC